These 25 T cell receptor beta chains share one sample of origin, sequenced in a study of patients and donors after allogeneic stem cell transplantation. TCRdb re-called the RT-PCR reads with MiXCR, one entry per CDR3 protein. The sample shows approximately 150,000 distinct CDR3 sequences, roughly two fifths of them seen only once. The sample consisted of blood, either unsorted or a sorted T cell fraction (not recorded which). The receptors originated from a human donor who was either an allogeneic HSCT recipient or a stem cell or donor lymphocyte infusion donor (not recorded which). It is not recorded whose cells these are; they may come from a transplant donor.

In this sample, this clonotype turned up a few times. This chain joins TRBV30 and TRBJ1-2, with a weak D call TRBD1 (5 bases). Germline loops: CDR1 GTSNPN, CDR2 SVGIG (reference sequence). The length of the CDR3 is 13 residues. Trimming stripped 4 bases from V and 1 base from J, with 10 bases between. This chain's CDR3 is CAWIRTLNYGYTF. CDR3 in DNA: TGTGCCTGGATAAGGACACTTAACTATGGCTACACCTTC.

This chain joins TRBV12-3 or TRBV12-4 and TRBJ2-6, with D possibly TRBD1 on 5 matching bases. V lost 6 bases to trimming and J lost 1 base, with 10 bases between them. CDR3 length: 15 residues. The CDR3 sequence: CASRIQGSGANVLTF. The DNA of the CDR3 is TGTGCCAGCAGAATTCAGGGTTCTGGGGCCAACGTCCTGACTTTC.

A few counts support this clonotype. The V gene is TRBV6-5, the J gene TRBJ1-2, with unresolved D. In germline, CDR1 is MNHEY, CDR2 SVGAGI. This CDR3 comprises 13 residues. V lost 5 bases and J 8 bases, leaving 15 bases between the germline ends. CDR3 protein: CASSPLPPEGYTF. CDR3 DNA: TGTGCCAGCAGTCCGCTCCCCCCGGAGGGCTACACCTTC.

This clonotype was seen a few times. The CDR3 DNA reads as TGTGCCAGCAGTTACCTTACGCCTGGACAGTCGGGGTATGGCTACACCTTC. It yields the protein CASSYLTPGQSGYGYTF. This chain links TRBV12-3 or TRBV12-4 with TRBJ1-2; D is perhaps TRBD1 (6 bases). The length of the CDR3 is 17 residues. The V end was cut by 4 bases, the J end by 5 bases, with 23 bases between.

This clonotype occurred a few times. The chain recombines TRBV9 with TRBJ2-1; 9 bases map to TRBD2. Germline-derived CDR1 and CDR2 are SGDLS and YYNGEE. The CDR3 contains 13 residues. V trimming: 2 bases; J trimming: 8 bases; junction bases outside the gene matches: 2. The CDR3: CASSVRGRDEQFF. CDR3 nucleotides: TGTGCCAGCAGCGTCCGCGGGAGGGATGAGCAGTTCTTC.

The V gene is TRBV6-2 or TRBV6-3, the J gene TRBJ1-4; no reliable D call. The CDR3 totals 15 residues. CDR1 and CDR2 (germline): MNHEY, SVGEGT. V dropped 2 bases and J dropped 4 bases, with 11 bases sitting between them. The CDR3 loop is CASSYAGALNEKLFF. CDR3 in DNA: TGTGCCAGCAGTTACGCCGGAGCACTTAATGAAAAACTGTTTTTT.

The chain has TRBV28 and TRBJ2-1, with D uncertain. Germline lookup yields CDR1 MDHEN and CDR2 SYDVKM. The CDR3 covers 13 residues. The V end was cut by 2 bases, the J end by 4 bases, with 6 bases between. The CDR3 DNA reads as TGTGCCAGCAGTTTAGGCAGATACAATGAGCAGTTCTTC. This translates into CASSLGRYNEQFF.

The J gene is TRBJ1-4, the V gene TRBV28; 10 bases match TRBD1. The germline V gene has CDR1 MDHEN and CDR2 SYDVKM. With 6 bases clipped from V and 8 bases from J, the junction kept 6 bases outside the gene matches. This CDR3 has 14 amino acids. The CDR3 sequence: CASSFDRGPEKLFF. CDR3 coding DNA: TGTGCCAGCAGCTTCGACAGGGGGCCGGAAAAACTGTTTTTT.

V usage is TRBV7-9 and J usage is TRBJ2-5; the match to TRBD2 covers 11 bases. The V segment lost 3 bases and the J segment 5 bases; nucleotides outside the gene matches: 2. In germline, CDR1 is SEHNR, CDR2 FQNEAQ (reference sequence). The CDR3 extends over 14 amino acids. The CDR3 DNA reads as TGTGCCAGCAGCTTCGCTAGCGGGGGGGAGACCCAGTACTTC. The encoded protein is CASSFASGGETQYF.

The chain uses TRBV5-1 and TRBJ1-5, with a weak D call TRBD1 (5 bases). The CDR3 is made up of 14 amino acids. V lost 0 bases, J lost 7 bases, and 11 bases lay in between. CDR1 and CDR2 from the germline V gene are SGHRS and YFSETQ. The CDR3 loop is CASSLEGLWQPQHF. Written as DNA, the CDR3 is TGCGCCAGCAGCTTGGAGGGGTTATGGCAGCCCCAGCATTTT.

The chain uses TRBV6-2 or TRBV6-3 and TRBJ2-1; 7 bases line up with TRBD1. Per the germline V gene, CDR1 is MNHEY and CDR2 is SVGEGT. After removal of 7 bases from V and 5 bases from J, the junction contained 8 bases not matched to a gene. The CDR3 totals 14 residues. CDR3 protein: CASTQGDIDNEQFF. DNA for the CDR3: TGTGCCAGCACCCAGGGGGACATAGACAATGAGCAGTTCTTC.

V and J are TRBV15 and TRBJ1-1, with D possibly TRBD1 on 6 matching bases. V lost 0 bases and J 5 bases, leaving 13 bases between the germline ends. From germline, CDR1 is LNHNV and CDR2 YYDKDF (reference sequence). CDR3 length equals 15 residues. The CDR3 sequence: CATSRDQFQGTEAFF. CDR3 coding DNA: TGTGCCACCAGCAGAGATCAGTTTCAGGGGACTGAAGCTTTCTTT.

V gene TRBV7-2 combines with J gene TRBJ1-3; D is unclear. Germline loops: CDR1 SGHTA, CDR2 FQGNSA. Between the trimmed V and J ends, which lost 5 bases and 0 bases, there was a span of 17 bases. The CDR3 is 17 amino acids. In nucleotides, the CDR3 is TGTGCCAGCAGCCCGTTTGGCAGGCTGAGCTCTGGAAACACCATATATTTT. It encodes CASSPFGRLSSGNTIYF.

This clonotype was seen a few times. The rearrangement uses TRBV20-1 and TRBJ1-2; D unresolved. V was shortened by 0 bases and J by 4 bases, with 24 bases between the two germline ends. This CDR3 spans 18 amino acids. Per the germline V gene, CDR1 is DFQATT and CDR2 is SNEGSKA (reference sequence). As DNA, the CDR3 is TGCAGTGCTAGAGATGGGCGGGTCGGGCCCCGCACGGGCTATGGCTACACCTTC. It translates to CSARDGRVGPRTGYGYTF.

The chain is built from TRBV20-1 and TRBJ1-1; TRBD1 might be the D (5 bases). The CDR3 is 11 amino acids. Germline CDR1 is DFQATT and CDR2 is SNEGSKA (reference sequence). Trimming shortened V by 5 bases and J by 9 bases, and 13 bases separated the two germline ends. CDR3: CSAGAGVQAFF. The DNA for the CDR3 is TGCAGTGCTGGGGCGGGGGTACAAGCTTTCTTT.

The J gene is TRBJ2-7, the V gene TRBV4-2, with D perhaps matching TRBD1 (6 bases). Germline V gives CDR1 LGHNA, CDR2 YNFKEQ. The CDR3 loop spans 16 amino acids. The V and J ends lost 0 bases and 2 bases respectively, with 14 bases between them. CDR3 nucleotide sequence: TGTGCCAGCAGCCAAGAGCACAGGGAACTTCCCTACGAGCAGTACTTC. Its translation: CASSQEHRELPYEQYF.

The chain joins TRBV27 to TRBJ2-1; the match to TRBD2 covers 7 bases. V lost 5 bases to trimming and J lost 0 bases; unmatched junction nucleotides: 7. The CDR3 has 16 amino acids. In germline, CDR1 is MNHEY, CDR2 SMNVEV (reference sequence). The CDR3 is CASSHLAASSYNEQFF. CDR3 DNA sequence: TGTGCCAGCAGTCATCTAGCGGCCAGCTCCTACAATGAGCAGTTCTTC.

V is TRBV9 and J is TRBJ1-2, with a weak D call TRBD1 (5 bases). This CDR3 has 13 amino acids. Trimming stripped 2 bases from V and 7 bases from J, with 12 bases between. CDR1 is SGDLS and CDR2 is YYNGEE in the germline V gene. The CDR3 sequence is CASSVQGLTGYTF. In DNA form, the CDR3 reads TGTGCCAGCAGCGTTCAGGGCCTGACTGGCTACACCTTC.

This CDR3 reads CSARDPDRVGSYSNQPQHF. The CDR3 bases are TGCAGTGCTAGAGATCCAGACAGGGTAGGATCTTATAGCAATCAGCCCCAGCATTTT. V is TRBV20-1 and J is TRBJ1-5; 7 bases match TRBD1. Germline loops: CDR1 DFQATT, CDR2 SNEGSKA (reference sequence). The ends lost 0 bases at V and 0 bases at J; junction bases unmatched: 14. The CDR3 totals 19 residues.

The genes are TRBV7-3 and TRBJ2-5; a weak D match, TRBD1 (7 bases). Trimming took off 5 bases at V and 3 bases at J, with 22 bases between the two ends. Germline values: CDR1 SGHTA, CDR2 FQGTGA. The CDR3 runs to 17 residues. The CDR3 DNA reads TGTGCCAGCAGCCAATCAGTCGTCAGGGGGGCGAAAGAGACCCAGTACTTC. Translated: CASSQSVVRGAKETQYF.

The chain links TRBV5-1 to TRBJ1-2; TRBD1 matches 8 bases. Unmatched junction bases numbered 8, after V lost 4 bases and J lost 3 bases. CDR1 is SGHRS, CDR2 YFSETQ, per germline. The CDR3 length is 15 residues. CDR3 loop: CASSGTQGADYGYTF. CDR3 coding DNA: TGCGCCAGCAGCGGGACCCAGGGGGCTGACTATGGCTACACCTTC.

The chain uses TRBV27 and TRBJ1-5; 7 nucleotides align to TRBD1. Trimming cost V 3 bases and J 6 bases; bases outside gene matches: 5. Germline V CDR1 and CDR2: MNHEY, SMNVEV (reference sequence). This CDR3 comprises 14 residues. The CDR3: CASSFTGEGQPQHF. The CDR3 DNA follows: TGTGCCAGCAGTTTCACAGGGGAGGGTCAGCCCCAGCATTTT.

This chain joins TRBV27 and TRBJ2-1; maybe TRBD2 (5 bases). Trimming stripped 6 bases from V and 0 bases from J, with 12 bases between. The CDR3 contains 15 residues. Germline assignment: CDR1 MNHEY and CDR2 SMNVEV (reference sequence). The CDR3 is CASSLRGSSYNEQFF. In DNA form, the CDR3 reads TGTGCCAGCAGCCTTCGGGGTAGCTCCTACAATGAGCAGTTCTTC.

This clonotype appeared a few times. The chain couples TRBV7-9 to TRBJ1-6; no clear D gene. Looked up from germline, CDR1 is SEHNR and CDR2 is FQNEAQ (reference sequence). Trimming shortened V by 5 bases and J by 7 bases, and 12 bases separated the two germline ends. CDR3 length equals 14 residues. CDR3 in DNA: TGTGCCAGCAGCCCGTTGGCGGGGAATTCACCCCTCCACTTT. It codes for CASSPLAGNSPLHF. The complete variable domain, with remaining parts taken from reference TRBV7-9 and TRBJ1-6, reads DTGVSQNPRHKITKRGQNVTFRCDPISEHNRLYWYRQTLGQGPEFLTYFQNEAQLEKSRLLSDRFSAERPKGSFSTLEIQRTEQGDSAMYLCASSPLAGNSPLHFGNGTRLTVT.

The rearrangement links TRBV7-3 to TRBJ2-1; TRBD1 matches 7 bases. The germline gives CDR1 SGHTA, CDR2 FQGTGA. J lost 5 bases, V lost 5 bases, and 9 bases had no gene match. The length of the CDR3 is 15 residues. CDR3 in DNA: TGTGCCAGCAGCCTCACAGGGGCCTCTCACAATGAGCAGTTCTTC. This sequence encodes CASSLTGASHNEQFF.